This TCR beta chain was sequenced for a study of cytomegalovirus exposure and HLA in healthy donors. Study details: Among 150 million to 200 million T cells, an earlier analysis found roughly 100 million unique TCR beta sequences. Whole-study results and caveats: One variant, a missense change in DCLRE1C, was linked in a later analysis to TCR beta V- and J-gene trimming. Testing in vitro showed a few CMV-associated chains specific for CMV antigens.

Everyone who donated was a healthy bone marrow donor. About this clone: What it recognizes is unknown.

In the PCR, 60 Vbeta and 13 Jbeta primers were used. Sequenced by immunoSEQ multiplex PCR; TCRdb stores in-frame clones only, minus some. The sample holds 120,000 or so clones, 65% to 80% seen once. This TCR was sampled from a man between 18 and 29 years old in good health and CMV-seropositive. The sequenced sample consisted of PBMCs.

The CDR3 sequence is CAKLGTASNYGYTF. CDR3 coding DNA: TGTGCCAAATTAGGGACAGCAAGTAACTATGGCTACACCTTC. This rearrangement joins TRBV2 to TRBJ1-2, with TRBD1 matching 7 bases. The CDR3 totals 14 residues. Germline trimming cut 10 bases from V and 1 base from J; bases unmatched to any gene: 9. In germline, CDR1 is SNHLY, CDR2 FYNNEI.